This T cell receptor (beta chain) is drawn from a study of HIV-infected children after antiretroviral therapy interruption. Study-wide background: Most participating children were previously exposed to EBV and CMV. Weeks 0, 48 and 150 were sampled under continuous treatment.

Trimming removed 0 bases from V and 7 bases from J; junction bases left unmatched: 8. CDR1 and CDR2 (germline): MNHEY, SVGAGI. The CDR3 has 15 residues. This clonotype was picked up a small number of times. The TCR library was built from RNA with a 3' RACE protocol and unique molecular identifiers. TCRdb redid the calling of the 3' RACE reads with MiXCR, one entry per CDR3 protein. The sample includes about 83,000 distinct CDR3 sequences, 6.9% seen only once; the top ten take 1% to 1.3%. Stated treatment: PENTA 11 planned treatment interruption arm or continuous ART arm. Sorting from thawed PBMCs isolated naive CD4+ CD45RA+ CD45RO- T cells.

The clonotype comes from a pool of human donors with HIV. The chain combines TRBV6-5 with TRBJ1-1; TRBD1 agrees at 7 bases. The sample was CD45RA+ CD4+ T cells from PBMCs, pooled from several time points, taken from a donor given antiretroviral therapy, either interrupted or continuous. The subset is: naive CD4+ CD45RA+ CD45RO- T cells. CDR3 sequence: CASSYSISGQIEAFF. DNA for the CDR3: TGTGCCAGCAGTTACTCGATTTCGGGACAGATTGAAGCTTTCTTT.